This is a list of T cell receptor beta chains from one sample in a study of T cells in Graves' hyperthyroidism and ophthalmopathy. From the multiplex PCR reads, TCRdb called clonotypes with MiXCR, one entry per CDR3 protein. The sample lists hundreds of thousands of distinct CDR3 sequences, around 13% occurring once. Sequencing was carried out using blood. These receptor sequences come from a woman aged 18-29 years with Graves' hyperthyroidism. Both conserved end residues are part of each CDR3. D genes are given only for firm matches. Clone size is not always given. Where it is, it says once, few, many or a class for expanded clones.

J,V,size,D,DNA,CDR3
TRBJ2-7,TRBV5-1,.,.,TGCGCCAGCAGCTTGGAGAACCCTGGTTCCTACGAGCAGTACTTC,CASSLENPGSYEQYF
TRBJ2-5,TRBV7-9,many,.,TGTGCCAGCAGCTTACATTATGTGGAGCGGACACAAGAGACCCAGTACTTC,CASSLHYVERTQETQYF
TRBJ2-1,TRBV27,few,.,TGTGCCAGCAGTTTATCTCCGCTTTGGGTAAGGAATGAGCAGTTCTTC,CASSLSPLWVRNEQFF
TRBJ2-1,TRBV4-1,few,.,TGCGCCAGCAGGCATGGGACCTACAATGAGCAGTTCTTC,CASRHGTYNEQFF
TRBJ2-7,TRBV7-9,many,TRBD1,TGTGCCAGCAGCTGGGCGGACAGGGGGCTGTACGAGCAGTACTTC,CASSWADRGLYEQYF
TRBJ2-3,TRBV19,few,TRBD1,TGTGCCAGCCTGGCCGGGACAGGCGAAAGGGATACGCAGTATTTT,CASLAGTGERDTQYF
TRBJ2-1,TRBV29-1,many,.,TGCAGCGTCCCTAGCGACATCTCCTACAATGAGCAGTTCTTC,CSVPSDISYNEQFF
TRBJ1-5,TRBV6-1,few,.,TGTGCCAGCAGTGAAGGGGTCAGTCAAAATCAGCCCCAGCATTTT,CASSEGVSQNQPQHF
TRBJ2-1,TRBV25-1,.,TRBD2,TGTGCCAGCAGTGACCCAGCGGGAGGGCTTAATGAGCAGTTCTTC,CASSDPAGGLNEQFF
TRBJ1-2,TRBV20-1,.,.,TGCAGTGCTAGGCGCGGGATCTTCGGCTACACCTTC,CSARRGIFGYTF
TRBJ1-1,TRBV5-4,.,.,TGTGCCAGCCAAGGACAGCTGAACACTGAAGCTTTCTTT,CASQGQLNTEAFF
TRBJ2-7,TRBV7-2,.,.,TGTGCCAGCAGCTCGGACAGTCTAAACTCCTACGAGCAGTACTTC,CASSSDSLNSYEQYF
TRBJ2-5,TRBV7-2,.,TRBD2,TGTGCCAGCAGCGCAAGCATTCGGGGGGGGCAAGAGACCCAGTACTTC,CASSASIRGGQETQYF
TRBJ2-1,TRBV28,many,TRBD2,TGTGCCAGCCTGGGACGCCTAGCGGGAGATTACAATGAGCAGTTCTTC,CASLGRLAGDYNEQFF
TRBJ2-1,TRBV7-9,many,TRBD2,TGTGCCAGCAGCGGACTAGCGGGACTGAGCTCCTACAATGAGCAGTTCTTC,CASSGLAGLSSYNEQFF
TRBJ2-1,TRBV6-2/TRBV6-3,.,TRBD2,TGTGCCAGCAGTTACCCTAGCGGGAGAAGCAATGAGCAGTTCTTC,CASSYPSGRSNEQFF
TRBJ1-3,TRBV7-8,many,.,TGTGCCAGCTCACTCTCTGGAAACACCATATATTTT,CASSLSGNTIYF
TRBJ2-2,TRBV7-9,few,TRBD2,TGTGCCAGCAGCCGACTAGCAGTTGACACCGGGGAGCTGTTTTTT,CASSRLAVDTGELFF
TRBJ2-7,TRBV9,many,TRBD2,TGTGCCAGCAGCGTAGGGCCTAGCGGGAGCTACGAGCAGTACTTC,CASSVGPSGSYEQYF
TRBJ2-7,TRBV20-1,.,.,TGCAGTGCTAGGGGGCAATTCTACGAGCAGTACTTC,CSARGQFYEQYF
TRBJ2-7,TRBV7-3,.,TRBD2,TGTGCCAGCAGCCCATCCCGGACTAGCGGGACCCCTACGCGGCAGTACTTC,CASSPSRTSGTPTRQYF
TRBJ2-7,TRBV6-2/TRBV6-3,few,TRBD2,TGTGCCAGCAGTAGACTACGGGAGGGCGAGCAGTACTTC,CASSRLREGEQYF
TRBJ2-2,TRBV3-1,many,.,TGTGCCAGCAGCCAAAGAGGAGGTCCCGGGGAGCTGTTTTTT,CASSQRGGPGELFF
TRBJ2-1,TRBV24-1,many,.,TGTGCCACCAGTGGGCGAACAGATGAGCAGTTCTTC,CATSGRTDEQFF
TRBJ2-4,TRBV20-1,.,.,TGCAGTGCTGGGGAACCTGGGGGAGGCAAAAACATTCAGTACTTC,CSAGEPGGGKNIQYF
TRBJ2-3,TRBV4-1,many,TRBD1,TGCGCCACCAGGGGGACAGGCACAGATACGCAGTATTTT,CATRGTGTDTQYF
TRBJ2-7,TRBV18,many,.,TGTCCAAGGTTTTTAGCGCCCAGCTCCTACGAGCAGTACTTC,CPRFLAPSSYEQYF
TRBJ2-1,TRBV7-9,many,TRBD1,TGTGCCAGCAGCGCTCAGGGGGCGGCTGAGCAGTTCTTC,CASSAQGAAEQFF
TRBJ1-1,TRBV30,many,.,TGTGCCTGGAACAGGGAAGGGACTGAAGCTTTCTTT,CAWNREGTEAFF
TRBJ2-5,TRBV14,few,.,TGTGCCAGCAGCCAAGCCGTGACCCAGTACTTC,CASSQAVTQYF
TRBJ1-5,TRBV28,many,.,TGTGCCAGCAGTTTTGGGGGGAAGAGCAATCAGCCCCAGCATTTT,CASSFGGKSNQPQHF
TRBJ2-7,TRBV4-1,few,TRBD2,TGCGCCAGCAGCCCCCTAGCGGGAACCGCCTACGAGCAGTACTTC,CASSPLAGTAYEQYF
TRBJ2-2,TRBV20-1,.,.,TGCAGTGCTAGCGTCATAAAGGGCGTCGCCGGGGAGCTGTTTTTT,CSASVIKGVAGELFF
TRBJ2-7,TRBV7-3,many,.,TGTGCCAGCAGCTTAAGCGGCGGAGCCCTCTACGAGCAGTACTTC,CASSLSGGALYEQYF
TRBJ2-7,TRBV7-9,many,TRBD2,TGTGCCAGCAGCCCCCGGGGGGACGAGCAGTACTTC,CASSPRGDEQYF
TRBJ2-5,TRBV18,few,TRBD1,TGTGCCAGCTCACAGGTTAAGGGGGCGCGGAAGTTTATGCAGACCCAGTACTTC,CASSQVKGARKFMQTQYF
TRBJ2-3,TRBV7-9,many,.,TGTGCCAGCAGCTTACAGGGCCCGGCAGATACGCAGTATTTT,CASSLQGPADTQYF
TRBJ1-2,TRBV9,few,TRBD1,TGTGCCAGCAGCGCCCGTCCCGGGACAGGTTACTATGGCTACACCTTC,CASSARPGTGYYGYTF
TRBJ1-5,TRBV20-1,.,.,TGCAGTGCCCGCCCGGGAAATAGCAATCAGCCCCAGCATTTT,CSARPGNSNQPQHF